This TCR beta chain was sequenced during a study of blood T cell repertoires in COVID-19. V shed 4 bases, J shed 4 bases, and the junction held 4 bases outside the gene matches. The CDR3 loop spans 14 amino acids. CDR1 and CDR2 (germline): SEHNR, FQNEAQ (reference sequence). Assay used: immunoSEQ multiplex PCR; TCRdb lists only in-frame clones, some missing. Of some 78,000 clones listed, roughly 80% were seen once; the top ten hold approximately 5.8%. The receptor comes from a man in his sixties with active or convalescent COVID-19. Sequenced: peripheral blood. V usage is TRBV7-9 and J usage is TRBJ1-5; 7 bases agree with TRBD1. This chain's CDR3 is CASSSGQANQPQHF. Here the CDR3 DNA reads TGTGCCAGCAGCTCCGGACAGGCGAATCAGCCCCAGCATTTT.